The rows below give T cell receptor beta chains drawn from one sample of a study of blood T cells in healthy people across ages. TCRdb used MiXCR to reprocess the 5' RACE reads, holding one entry per CDR3 protein. Found here are roughly 650,000 distinct CDR3 sequences, 32% of them singletons; the top ten hold roughly 14%. Sample: blood. Source of these receptors: an elderly woman in good health. Each CDR3 is given with its conserved first and last residue. Fields, in order: J gene, D gene, V gene, clone size, CDR3 protein, CDR3 DNA. The D gene is left open where the match is weak. Only some rows state a clone size, as once, few, many or a class for expanded clones.

j_gene: TRBJ1-2
d_gene: -
v_gene: TRBV4-3
abundance: -
CDR3aa: CASSQDPEGGYDYTF
CDR3nt: TGCGCCAGCAGCCAAGACCCGGAAGGAGGCTATGACTACACCTTC

j_gene: TRBJ2-7
d_gene: -
v_gene: TRBV5-6
abundance: many
CDR3aa: CASSSLPYEQYF
CDR3nt: TGTGCCAGCAGCTCCCTACCCTACGAGCAGTACTTC

j_gene: TRBJ2-1
d_gene: TRBD2
v_gene: TRBV4-2
abundance: many
CDR3aa: CASSQVGSGEGEQFF
CDR3nt: TGTGCCAGCAGCCAAGTTGGTAGCGGGGAAGGTGAGCAGTTCTTC

j_gene: TRBJ2-5
d_gene: -
v_gene: TRBV6-2/TRBV6-3
abundance: many
CDR3aa: CASSRETQYF
CDR3nt: TGTGCCAGCTCACGTGAGACCCAGTACTTC

j_gene: TRBJ2-1
d_gene: TRBD2
v_gene: TRBV12-3/TRBV12-4
abundance: many
CDR3aa: CASSSLAGAEYNEQFF
CDR3nt: TGTGCCAGCAGTTCACTAGCGGGGGCCGAATACAATGAGCAGTTCTTC

j_gene: TRBJ2-7
d_gene: -
v_gene: TRBV29-1
abundance: -
CDR3aa: CSVEDQLRGQYF
CDR3nt: TGCAGCGTTGAAGATCAGTTGCGGGGGCAGTACTTC

j_gene: TRBJ1-4
d_gene: -
v_gene: TRBV6-5
abundance: -
CDR3aa: CASSYTRAEKLFF
CDR3nt: TGTGCCAGCAGTTACACCAGGGCCGAAAAACTGTTTTTT

j_gene: TRBJ1-2
d_gene: TRBD1
v_gene: TRBV5-5
abundance: many
CDR3aa: CASSLDGTGGYGYTF
CDR3nt: TGTGCCAGCAGCTTAGATGGGACAGGGGGGTATGGCTACACCTTC

j_gene: TRBJ2-7
d_gene: -
v_gene: TRBV7-7
abundance: -
CDR3aa: CAGSRRGGSERYF
CDR3nt: TGTGCTGGCAGCCGCAGGGGAGGGAGCGAGCGGTACTTC

j_gene: TRBJ2-3
d_gene: -
v_gene: TRBV28
abundance: many
CDR3aa: CASSPSGGSGDTQYF
CDR3nt: TGTGCCAGCAGCCCGTCGGGGGGCTCGGGGGATACGCAGTATTTT

j_gene: TRBJ1-1
d_gene: -
v_gene: TRBV5-1
abundance: -
CDR3aa: CASSFHLDAKGTEAFF
CDR3nt: TGCGCCAGCAGCTTTCATTTGGACGCGAAGGGAACTGAAGCTTTCTTT

j_gene: TRBJ2-1
d_gene: TRBD2
v_gene: TRBV6-2/TRBV6-3
abundance: -
CDR3aa: CASSYSLAGGPMAYNEQFF
CDR3nt: TGTGCCAGCAGTTACTCACTAGCGGGGGGGCCCATGGCATACAATGAGCAGTTCTTC

j_gene: TRBJ2-3
d_gene: -
v_gene: TRBV19
abundance: -
CDR3aa: CASSIVGGDADTQYF
CDR3nt: TGTGCCAGTAGTATTGTTGGAGGGGACGCAGATACGCAGTATTTT

j_gene: TRBJ2-2
d_gene: -
v_gene: TRBV20-1
abundance: many
CDR3aa: CSARSGGQVGELFF
CDR3nt: TGCAGTGCTAGATCGGGGGGCCAAGTCGGGGAGCTGTTTTTT

j_gene: TRBJ2-7
d_gene: -
v_gene: TRBV7-2
abundance: -
CDR3aa: CASSLEVDGAEGYEQYF
CDR3nt: TGTGCCAGCAGCTTAGAGGTTGACGGCGCGGAAGGGTACGAGCAGTACTTC

j_gene: TRBJ1-6
d_gene: -
v_gene: TRBV6-5
abundance: -
CDR3aa: CASSYSSQGQEPLHF
CDR3nt: TGTGCCAGCAGTTACTCGAGCCAGGGTCAAGAGCCCCTCCACTTT

j_gene: TRBJ2-3
d_gene: TRBD1
v_gene: TRBV20-1
abundance: once
CDR3aa: CSALGQRKDTQYF
CDR3nt: TGCAGTGCCCTGGGACAGAGAAAAGATACGCAGTATTTT

j_gene: TRBJ2-4
d_gene: -
v_gene: TRBV19
abundance: -
CDR3aa: CASSGRGTKNIQYF
CDR3nt: TGTGCCAGTAGTGGAAGGGGAACCAAAAACATTCAGTACTTC

j_gene: TRBJ1-1
d_gene: -
v_gene: TRBV4-3
abundance: -
CDR3aa: CASSQDEAAEAFF
CDR3nt: TGCGCCAGCAGCCAAGATGAGGCGGCTGAAGCTTTCTTT

j_gene: TRBJ2-7
d_gene: TRBD2
v_gene: TRBV4-2
abundance: -
CDR3aa: CASSQARTAGGNNEQYF
CDR3nt: TGTGCCAGCAGCCAGGCGCGGACAGCGGGGGGTAATAATGAGCAGTACTTC

j_gene: TRBJ2-2
d_gene: -
v_gene: TRBV7-6
abundance: few
CDR3aa: CASSFSLQRRGVTGELFF
CDR3nt: TGTGCCAGCAGCTTTTCCCTCCAGCGGAGGGGGGTAACCGGGGAGCTGTTTTTT

j_gene: TRBJ2-5
d_gene: TRBD2
v_gene: TRBV20-1
abundance: many
CDR3aa: CSPQLAGEETQYF
CDR3nt: TGCAGTCCCCAGCTAGCGGGGGAAGAGACCCAGTACTTC

j_gene: TRBJ2-1
d_gene: TRBD1
v_gene: TRBV29-1
abundance: many
CDR3aa: CSAWGQTNEQFF
CDR3nt: TGCAGCGCTTGGGGACAGACCAATGAGCAGTTCTTC

j_gene: TRBJ1-2
d_gene: TRBD1
v_gene: TRBV6-2/TRBV6-3
abundance: many
CDR3aa: CASRTGDGYTF
CDR3nt: TGTGCCAGCAGGACAGGGGATGGCTACACCTTC

j_gene: TRBJ1-4
d_gene: -
v_gene: TRBV20-1
abundance: few
CDR3aa: CSARDGGRINEKLFF
CDR3nt: TGCAGTGCTAGAGATGGCGGCAGGATTAATGAAAAACTGTTTTTT

j_gene: TRBJ1-4
d_gene: -
v_gene: TRBV6-2/TRBV6-3
abundance: few
CDR3aa: CASSRNEKLFF
CDR3nt: TGTGCCAGCAGTCGGAATGAAAAACTGTTTTTT

j_gene: TRBJ2-7
d_gene: TRBD2
v_gene: TRBV20-1
abundance: -
CDR3aa: CSVLAGGYEQYF
CDR3nt: TGCAGTGTTCTAGCGGGAGGCTACGAGCAGTACTTC

j_gene: TRBJ1-5
d_gene: -
v_gene: TRBV12-3/TRBV12-4
abundance: many
CDR3aa: CASTRDNQPQHF
CDR3nt: TGTGCCAGCACCAGAGATAATCAGCCCCAGCATTTT

j_gene: TRBJ1-6
d_gene: -
v_gene: TRBV4-1
abundance: once
CDR3aa: CASSQDRSPLHF
CDR3nt: TGCGCCAGCAGCCAAGATAGGTCACCCCTCCACTTT

j_gene: TRBJ2-3
d_gene: -
v_gene: TRBV20-1
abundance: few
CDR3aa: CSARDHPTDTQYF
CDR3nt: TGCAGTGCTAGAGATCACCCAACAGATACGCAGTATTTT

j_gene: TRBJ1-5
d_gene: TRBD1
v_gene: TRBV7-6
abundance: many
CDR3aa: CASSRDRSNQPQHF
CDR3nt: TGTGCCAGCAGTAGGGACAGGAGCAATCAGCCCCAGCATTTT

j_gene: TRBJ2-2
d_gene: -
v_gene: TRBV9
abundance: -
CDR3aa: CASSLQSLNTGELFF
CDR3nt: TGTGCCAGCAGCCTACAGTCACTCAACACCGGGGAGCTGTTTTTT

j_gene: TRBJ2-5
d_gene: TRBD1
v_gene: TRBV6-1
abundance: -
CDR3aa: CASSDPGRGQVRETQYF
CDR3nt: TGTGCCAGCAGTGATCCGGGCCGGGGACAGGTTAGGGAGACCCAGTACTTC

j_gene: TRBJ2-7
d_gene: -
v_gene: TRBV27
abundance: many
CDR3aa: CASSYSLGQQYF
CDR3nt: TGTGCCAGCAGTTACTCGCTTGGCCAGCAGTACTTC

j_gene: TRBJ2-7
d_gene: -
v_gene: TRBV5-1
abundance: few
CDR3aa: CASSLTGDRSYEQYF
CDR3nt: TGCGCCAGCAGCTTAACTGGGGACCGCTCCTACGAGCAGTACTTC

j_gene: TRBJ2-7
d_gene: -
v_gene: TRBV5-1
abundance: many
CDR3aa: CASRRAQSYEQYF
CDR3nt: TGCGCCAGCAGACGGGCCCAATCCTACGAGCAGTACTTC

j_gene: TRBJ2-1
d_gene: TRBD1
v_gene: TRBV5-1
abundance: many
CDR3aa: CASREPGQGKKNEQFF
CDR3nt: TGCGCCAGCAGGGAACCGGGACAGGGGAAGAAAAATGAGCAGTTCTTC

j_gene: TRBJ1-1
d_gene: -
v_gene: TRBV10-3
abundance: many
CDR3aa: CAGRWDGNTEAFF
CDR3nt: TGTGCCGGGCGATGGGACGGGAACACTGAAGCTTTCTTT

j_gene: TRBJ2-1
d_gene: -
v_gene: TRBV9
abundance: many
CDR3aa: CASSPHTQDLYNEQFF
CDR3nt: TGTGCCAGCAGCCCCCACACCCAGGACCTCTACAATGAGCAGTTCTTC

j_gene: TRBJ2-7
d_gene: TRBD1
v_gene: TRBV3-1
abundance: -
CDR3aa: CASSQAAGGNEQYF
CDR3nt: TGTGCCAGCAGCCAAGCGGCAGGGGGAAACGAGCAGTACTTC

j_gene: TRBJ2-4
d_gene: TRBD2
v_gene: TRBV20-1
abundance: -
CDR3aa: CSARAATSGGNLGNIQYF
CDR3nt: TGCAGTGCTAGAGCTGCGACTAGCGGGGGGAATCTGGGAAACATTCAGTACTTC

j_gene: TRBJ2-3
d_gene: TRBD2
v_gene: TRBV5-1
abundance: many
CDR3aa: CASSLASLAGSSTDTQYF
CDR3nt: TGCGCCAGCAGCTTGGCATCGCTAGCGGGGAGCAGCACAGATACGCAGTATTTT

j_gene: TRBJ2-3
d_gene: TRBD2
v_gene: TRBV5-1
abundance: few
CDR3aa: CASSLVQGGSTDTQYF
CDR3nt: TGCGCCAGCAGCTTGGTTCAGGGAGGGAGCACAGATACGCAGTATTTT

j_gene: TRBJ2-4
d_gene: -
v_gene: TRBV20-1
abundance: many
CDR3aa: CSARPGGDIQYF
CDR3nt: TGCAGTGCTAGACCAGGGGGGGACATTCAGTACTTC

j_gene: TRBJ2-2
d_gene: -
v_gene: TRBV6-1
abundance: -
CDR3aa: CASSEEVAGGVLFF
CDR3nt: TGTGCCAGCAGTGAGGAGGTGGCGGGTGGGGTTCTGTTTTTT

j_gene: TRBJ1-4
d_gene: TRBD1
v_gene: TRBV28
abundance: -
CDR3aa: CASSRRQGASEKLFF
CDR3nt: TGTGCCAGCAGTCGGCGCCAGGGGGCGAGTGAAAAACTGTTTTTT